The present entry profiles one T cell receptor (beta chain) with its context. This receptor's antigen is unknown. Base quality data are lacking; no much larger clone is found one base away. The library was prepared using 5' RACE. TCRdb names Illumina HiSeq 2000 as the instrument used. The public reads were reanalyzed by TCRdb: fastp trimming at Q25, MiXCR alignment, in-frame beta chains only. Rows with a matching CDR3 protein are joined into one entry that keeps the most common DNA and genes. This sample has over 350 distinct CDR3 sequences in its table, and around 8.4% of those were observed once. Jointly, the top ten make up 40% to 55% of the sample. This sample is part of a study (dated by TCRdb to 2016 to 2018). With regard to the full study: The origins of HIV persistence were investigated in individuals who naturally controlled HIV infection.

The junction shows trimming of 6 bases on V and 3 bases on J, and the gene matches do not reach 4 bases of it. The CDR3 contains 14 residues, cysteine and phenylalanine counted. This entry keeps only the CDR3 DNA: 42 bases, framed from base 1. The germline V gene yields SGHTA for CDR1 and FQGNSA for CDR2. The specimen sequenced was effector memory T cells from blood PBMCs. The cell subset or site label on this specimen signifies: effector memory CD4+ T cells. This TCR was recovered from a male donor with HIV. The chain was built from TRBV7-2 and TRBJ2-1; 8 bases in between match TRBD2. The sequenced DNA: TGTGCCAGCAGGAGCGGGGGCTACTACAATGAGCAGTTCTTC. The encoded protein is CASRSGGYYNEQFF.